These 9 T cell receptor beta chains were sequenced from one sample in a study of blood T cell repertoires in COVID-19. Assay: immunoSEQ multiplex PCR; the TCRdb copy retains only in-frame clones and omits some. This sample has 100,000 or so clones, with more than 75% found just once. Sequences were obtained from peripheral blood. These receptor sequences come from a human donor in a cohort sampled during active COVID-19.

This clone came up once. The chain joins TRBV11-3 to TRBJ1-1, with 10 bases matching TRBD1. The ends lost 8 bases at V and 4 bases at J; junction bases unmatched: 7. The length of the CDR3 is 14 residues. From germline, CDR1 is SGHNT and CDR2 YENEEA. The CDR3 nucleotides are TGTGCCAGCGGGACAGGGGACGATAGCACTGAAGCTTTCTTT. This encodes CASGTGDDSTEAFF.

CDR3 sequence (DNA): TGCGCCAGCAGCTATACAGGGGATAGCAATCAGCCCCAGCATTTT. Its translation is CASSYTGDSNQPQHF. The J gene is TRBJ1-5, the V gene TRBV5-1, with 7 bases identical to TRBD1. With 3 bases clipped from V and 0 bases from J, the junction kept 3 bases outside the gene matches. Germline V lookup: CDR1 SGHRS, CDR2 YFSETQ. This CDR3 has 15 residues.

This clone has a single count. This chain uses TRBV6-5 with TRBJ1-1, with 12 bases aligning to TRBD1. The CDR3 is made up of 14 amino acids. Germline-derived CDR1 and CDR2 are MNHEY and SVGAGI. V lost 6 bases to trimming and J lost 6 bases; unmatched junction nucleotides: 5. CDR3 region: CASRRGQGAAEAFF. The CDR3 nucleotides are TGTGCCAGCAGAAGGGGACAGGGGGCCGCTGAAGCTTTCTTT.

The chain joins TRBV7-2 to TRBJ1-2, with TRBD1 matching over 8 bases. The V and J ends lost 4 bases and 8 bases, in that order; junction bases with no gene match: 6. The CDR3 extends over 13 amino acids. Germline CDR1 reads SGHTA; CDR2 reads FQGNSA. CDR3 sequence: CASSSQGAWGYTF. CDR3 coding DNA: TGTGCCAGCAGCTCTCAGGGGGCCTGGGGCTACACCTTC.

Only one count was recorded for this clone. The chain combines TRBV5-6 with TRBJ2-7; a possible D gene is TRBD1 (5 bases). The CDR3 has 14 residues. Per germline, CDR1 SGHDT and CDR2 YYEEEE. Trimming shortened V by 0 bases and J by 3 bases, and 10 bases separated the two germline ends. The CDR3 sequence is CASSLADSFYEQYF. DNA of the CDR3: TGTGCCAGCAGCTTGGCCGACAGCTTCTACGAGCAGTACTTC.

The V gene is TRBV12-3 or TRBV12-4, the J gene TRBJ2-1; a possible D gene is TRBD2 (5 bases). The CDR3 runs to 13 residues. The ends were cut back, 0 bases at V and 9 bases at J, with 9 bases in the middle. The CDR3 here is CASSLAGIGEQFF. DNA for the CDR3: TGTGCCAGCAGTTTAGCCGGGATTGGTGAGCAGTTCTTC.

This clone has ten or more counts. V usage is TRBV6-5 and J usage is TRBJ1-5; no reliable D call. Germline V gene data show CDR1 as MNHEY and CDR2 as SVGAGI. Trimming stripped 0 bases from V and 1 base from J, with 7 bases between. CDR3 length: 15 residues. The CDR3: CASSYSAVSNQPQHF. The DNA for the CDR3 is TGTGCCAGCAGTTACTCAGCGGTGAGCAATCAGCCCCAGCATTTT.

The J gene is TRBJ1-5, the V gene TRBV6-2 or TRBV6-3; the D gene is possibly TRBD1 (6 bases). CDR3 length equals 14 residues. V was cut by 6 bases and J by 9 bases, with 18 bases left in between. Germline CDR1 is MNHEY and CDR2 is SVGEGT. CDR3 nucleotides: TGTGCCAGCAGCGACGGGGGGCCCGATCGGCCCCAGCATTTT. Protein product: CASSDGGPDRPQHF.

V is TRBV18 and J is TRBJ1-1, with D possibly being TRBD1 (5 bases). Germline CDR1 reads KGHSH; CDR2 reads LQKENI. With 5 bases removed from V and 1 base from J, the gap between germline ends came to 11 bases. The CDR3 is 14 amino acids. CDR3 in amino acids: CASSSYGGNTEAFF. The CDR3 DNA is TGTGCCAGCTCATCCTACGGGGGGAACACTGAAGCTTTCTTT.